This entry lists 15 T cell receptor beta chains sequenced from one sample in a study of CD8 T cells in Susac syndrome. With random hexamers, about 0.45 to 1 ug RNA was reverse transcribed. Each CDR3 protein gets one entry after TCRdb re-called the immunoSEQ multiplex PCR reads with MiXCR. The sample comprises about 130,000 distinct CDR3 sequences, around nine tenths of which are singletons, and about 0.25% rests with the top ten. Material for sequencing was CD8+ T cells from PBMCs. These receptors were taken from a human donor with multiple sclerosis.

V is TRBV19 and J is TRBJ2-2, with D hard to call. Germline V CDR1 and CDR2: LNHDA, SQIVND (reference sequence). This CDR3 is 15 amino acids long. The ends were cut back, 0 bases at V and 3 bases at J, with 8 bases in the middle. The CDR3 reads CASSIDLRHTGELFF. The CDR3 DNA reads as TGTGCCAGTAGTATAGATCTAAGACACACCGGGGAGCTGTTTTTT.

This clonotype has only one observation. V is TRBV4-2 and J is TRBJ2-5, with 10 bases matching TRBD2. CDR1 is LGHNA, CDR2 YNFKEQ, per germline. Unmatched junction bases numbered 7, after V lost 3 bases and J lost 0 bases. This CDR3 comprises 17 residues. The CDR3 DNA reads as TGTGCCAGCAGCCATGTTACTAGCGGGGCCCACCAAGAGACCCAGTACTTC. It is translated as CASSHVTSGAHQETQYF.

The DNA of the CDR3 is TGCAGCGGGGCGGGGGCCTGGGGCGAGCAGTACTTC. Translation: CSGAGAWGEQYF. The chain uses TRBV29-1 and TRBJ2-7; D is possibly TRBD2 (7 bases). V lost 7 bases and J lost 6, with 16 bases in between. Germline assignment: CDR1 SQVTM and CDR2 ANQGSEA. CDR3 length: 12 residues.

This CDR3 reads CSARRFLDQETQYF. Here the CDR3 DNA reads TGCAGTGCTAGACGGTTTCTTGATCAAGAGACCCAGTACTTC. J is TRBJ2-5 and V is TRBV20-1; no reliable D call. This CDR3 contains 14 residues. With 2 bases removed from V and 2 bases from J, the gap between germline ends came to 12 bases. From germline, CDR1 is DFQATT and CDR2 SNEGSKA (reference sequence).

This rearrangement joins TRBV15 to TRBJ2-1; D gene ambiguous. Germline V CDR1 and CDR2: LNHNV, YYDKDF (reference sequence). There are 11 residues in the CDR3. Trimming stripped 3 bases from V and 5 bases from J, with 2 bases between. CDR3 in amino acids: CATSSNNEQFF. The DNA of the CDR3 is TGTGCCACCAGCAGCAACAATGAGCAGTTCTTC. The whole variable domain, remainder taken from reference TRBV15 and TRBJ2-1, is DAMVIQNPRYQVTQFGKPVTLSCSQTLNHNVMYWYQQKSSQAPKLLFHYYDKDFNNEADTPDNFQSRRPNTSFCFLDIRSPGLGDTAMYLCATSSNNEQFFGPGTRLTVL.

This sequence joins TRBV5-1 and TRBJ2-5; 7 bases match TRBD2. V dropped 2 bases and J dropped 5; count of bases not matched to a gene: 9. There are 15 residues in the CDR3. In germline, CDR1 is SGHRS, CDR2 YFSETQ. The CDR3 coding sequence is TGCGCCAGCAGCTTACGCGGGAGAGATTCGGAGACCCAGTACTTC. Translation: CASSLRGRDSETQYF.

This clonotype has only one observation. The chain is built from TRBV6-4 and TRBJ1-4, with 12 positions matching TRBD1. From germline, CDR1 is MRHNA and CDR2 SNTAGT. The trim removed 2 bases at V and 6 bases at J, leaving 7 bases unmatched. The CDR3 contains 17 residues. Here the CDR3 reads CASSDPRDRGQDEKLFF. DNA of the CDR3: TGTGCCAGCAGTGACCCCAGGGACAGGGGGCAGGATGAAAAACTGTTTTTT.

The chain links TRBV4-1 to TRBJ1-3, with TRBD1 as a possible D gene (5 bases). V was shortened by 3 bases and J by 4 bases, with 13 bases between the two germline ends. The CDR3 consists of 15 residues. Per germline, CDR1 MGHRA and CDR2 YSYEKL. The CDR3 loop reads CASSHPGPYGNTIYF. DNA of the CDR3: TGCGCCAGCAGCCATCCGGGACCGTACGGAAACACCATATATTTT.

The chain employs TRBV27 and TRBJ1-1, with D uncertain. The ends were cut back, 6 bases at V and 4 bases at J, with 6 bases in the middle. The length of the CDR3 is 11 residues. The germline V gene encodes CDR1 MNHEY and CDR2 SMNVEV (reference sequence). Here the CDR3 reads CASRFGTEAFF. In DNA form, the CDR3 reads TGTGCCAGCAGATTCGGCACTGAAGCTTTCTTT.

This clonotype showed up just a few times. The genes are TRBV14 and TRBJ2-1; tentative D call: TRBD1 (5 bases). With 5 bases removed from V and 1 base from J, the gap between germline ends came to 9 bases. The germline V gene has CDR1 SGHDN and CDR2 FVKESK. The CDR3 consists of 14 residues. CDR3 sequence: CASSDSFSYNEQFF. CDR3 DNA sequence: TGTGCCAGCAGCGACAGTTTTTCCTACAATGAGCAGTTCTTC.

J is TRBJ1-1 and V is TRBV10-2; tentative D call: TRBD1 (6 bases). V was cut by 3 bases and J by 1 base, with 12 bases left in between. Germline V CDR1 and CDR2: WSHSY, SAAADI. CDR3 size: 15 residues. CDR3 coding DNA: TGCGCCAGCAGTGATTGGACAGAAGCGAACACTGAAGCTTTCTTT. It specifies CASSDWTEANTEAFF.

This clonotype has a handful of counts. The chain recombines TRBV6-1 with TRBJ2-1; D is unresolved. Per germline, CDR1 MNHNS and CDR2 SASEGT. Trimming stripped 5 bases from V and 2 bases from J, with 13 bases between. The CDR3 totals 15 residues. The CDR3 bases are TGTGCCAGCAGTCCCGGCACGTCGGCCTACAATGAGCAGTTCTTC. The encoded protein is CASSPGTSAYNEQFF.

This clonotype was counted once. The V and J genes are TRBV4-3 and TRBJ2-7; D remains ambiguous. The CDR3 sequence is 16 residues long. Germline values: CDR1 LGHNA, CDR2 YSLEER. V lost 4 bases to trimming and J lost 3 bases, with 19 bases between them. The DNA of the CDR3 is TGCGCCAGCAGCCCCGAGTGGGTGGAGAAACTCTACGAGCAGTACTTC. The encoded protein is CASSPEWVEKLYEQYF.

The rearrangement uses TRBV12-3 or TRBV12-4 and TRBJ1-2; a possible D gene is TRBD1 (5 bases). V lost 7 bases and J 4 bases, leaving 13 bases between the germline ends. CDR3 length: 13 amino acids. CDR3 region: CASTADRVYGYTF. In DNA form, the CDR3 reads TGTGCCAGCACCGCTGACAGAGTCTATGGCTACACCTTC.

This clonotype was detected a few times. The chain links TRBV6-4 to TRBJ2-1, with D possibly being TRBD2 (5 bases). Germline lookup yields CDR1 MRHNA and CDR2 SNTAGT. Trimming took off 3 bases at V and 1 base at J, with 10 bases between the two ends. The CDR3 is made up of 15 amino acids. In DNA form, the CDR3 reads TGTGCCAGCAGTGAGGAGGAGGTATCCTACAATGAGCAGTTCTTC. As protein: CASSEEEVSYNEQFF.